The T cell receptor (beta chain) described here comes from a study of blood T cells in healthy people across ages. Regarding the study as a whole: The unknown donor CMV status may have confounded expanded clonotype changes. A greater number of naive CD4+ cells and higher diversity distinguished long-lived donors from aged donors.

The sample providers were healthy Caucasian people from Russia, aged about 6 to 95. The second PCR ran about 6 to 11 cycles with a sample-barcoded 5' primer and J-beta primers. Each cDNA molecule received a tag from a template-switch adaptor that had 12 random nucleotides. TCRdb ran MiXCR on the 5' RACE reads and lists one entry per CDR3 protein. The sample has some 800,000 distinct CDR3 sequences, 20% to 25% seen once; the top ten hold roughly 3.8%. This clonotype was counted once. Its cognate antigen is unknown. CDR1 SGHTA and CDR2 FQGNSA come from the germline V gene. The CDR3 totals 15 residues. With V trimmed by 5 bases and J by 5 bases, 9 bases remained unmatched. The same data also contributed to another study, on T cells of mothers and their children.

The sequence was collected from a boy between 10 and 17 years old in good health. Sequenced sample: blood. The chain links TRBV7-2 to TRBJ2-5, with 9 positions matching TRBD1. The CDR3 region has the DNA TGTGCCAGCAGCCCGGGACAGGGCACGGGGGAGACCCAGTACTTC. Amino acids: CASSPGQGTGETQYF.